Presented here are 29 T cell receptor beta chains from one specimen sequenced in a study of T-cell reconstitution after alpha-beta-depleted transplantation in children. TCRbeta library construction was performed incorporating unique molecular identifiers. From the PCR reads, TCRdb called clonotypes with MiXCR, one entry per CDR3 protein. The sample holds hundreds of thousands of distinct CDR3 sequences, around 16% seen once. Sequencing used PBMCs, mostly from graft donor cells, obtained 360 days after TCRalphabeta/CD19-depleted stem cell transplant. The source is a boy younger than two who had a stem cell transplant for Wiskott-Aldrich syndrome, so the T cells may come from the graft donor.

The sample holds a few counts of this clonotype. The V and J genes are TRBV15 and TRBJ1-2; 7 bases match TRBD1. The CDR3 length is 15 residues. The germline V gene encodes CDR1 LNHNV and CDR2 YYDKDF (reference sequence). The V and J ends lost 0 bases and 5 bases, in that order; junction bases with no gene match: 6. For the CDR3, the DNA is TGTGCCACCAGCAGAGATGCGGACAGGCTTTATGGCTACACCTTC. Protein product: CATSRDADRLYGYTF.

The rearrangement joins TRBV4-1 to TRBJ2-2; D tentatively reads TRBD1 or TRBD2 (5 bases each). Germline V gene sequence: CDR1 MGHRA, CDR2 YSYEKL. V dropped 3 bases and J dropped 1 base, with 15 bases sitting between them. This CDR3 has 17 amino acids. The CDR3, as DNA: TGCGCCAGCAGCCATCTCTGGGGACGGGGGAACACCGGGGAGCTGTTTTTT. Translating gives CASSHLWGRGNTGELFF.

This clonotype was counted a few times. The CDR3 is CASSPLTGGLETQYF. CDR3 DNA: TGTGCCAGCAGCCCCCTTACAGGGGGCTTGGAGACCCAGTACTTC. The rearrangement links TRBV7-6 to TRBJ2-5; 9 positions match TRBD1. J was trimmed by 5 bases and V by 5 bases; bases with no gene match: 9. Germline CDR1 SGHVS, CDR2 FNYEAQ. CDR3 length: 15 residues.

Many counts were recorded for this clonotype. This chain joins TRBV20-1 and TRBJ2-2; D assignment may be TRBD1 or TRBD2 (5 bases each). From germline, CDR1 is DFQATT and CDR2 SNEGSKA (reference sequence). This CDR3 region has 12 residues. V lost 6 bases, J lost 4 bases, and 9 bases lay in between. The CDR3 bases are TGCAGTGCGGGGGAGAGCACCGGGGAGCTGTTTTTT. This translates into CSAGESTGELFF.

The table lists this clonotype with many counts. CDR3 protein: CASSLSGRYEQFF. The CDR3 nucleotides are TGTGCCAGCAGTTTAAGCGGGAGGTATGAGCAGTTCTTC. The V gene is TRBV28, the J gene TRBJ2-1; 9 bases are shared with TRBD2. The CDR3 is made up of 13 amino acids. The germline CDR1 and CDR2 sequences are MDHEN and SYDVKM. V gave up 2 bases and J gave up 8 bases; unmatched junction bases: 1.

This clonotype was seen a few times. The J gene is TRBJ2-6, the V gene TRBV7-2; 12 bases agree with TRBD2. Per the germline V gene, CDR1 is SGHTA and CDR2 is FQGNSA. This CDR3 is built from 18 residues. Losses at the gene ends were 0 bases for V and 4 bases for J; bases not matched to a gene: 4. The CDR3 DNA follows: TGTGCCAGCAGCTTAGCCCGGACTAGCGGGATCGGGGCCAACGTCCTGACTTTC. The encoded protein is CASSLARTSGIGANVLTF.

A few counts support this clonotype. The V gene is TRBV9, the J gene TRBJ2-1; D is perhaps TRBD2 (6 bases). The germline CDR1 and CDR2 sequences are SGDLS and YYNGEE. Trimming stripped 0 bases from V and 3 bases from J, with 13 bases between. This CDR3 is 16 amino acids long. The CDR3 nucleotides read TGTGCCAGCAGCGTAGCGTCGGGAGCGGGCTACAATGAGCAGTTCTTC. Translation: CASSVASGAGYNEQFF.

The chain joins TRBV20-1 to TRBJ2-7; D remains unclear. The CDR3 runs 12 residues. V lost 3 bases, J lost 3 bases, and 9 bases lay in between. Germline CDR1 reads DFQATT; CDR2 reads SNEGSKA (reference sequence). The CDR3 here is CSARYLLYEQYF. The CDR3 DNA reads as TGCAGTGCTAGGTACCTACTCTACGAGCAGTACTTC.

Comments on this clonotype: This could be a read error, since a much larger clone is one nucleotide away. This chain links TRBV14 with TRBJ2-2; D ambiguous. This CDR3 comprises 13 residues. V gave up 6 bases and J gave up 3 bases, with 8 bases separating them. Germline V CDR1 and CDR2: SGHDN, FVKESK. CDR3 coding DNA: TGTGCCAGCAGTCGACGGTACACCGGGGAGCTGTTTTTT. Translating it yields CASSRRYTGELFF. Full variable domain (outside the CDR3, taken from reference TRBV14 and TRBJ2-2): EAGVTQFPSHSVIEKGQTVTLRCDPISGHDNLYWYRRVMGKEIKFLLHFVKESKQDESGMPNNRFLAERTGGTYSTLKVQPAELEDSGVYFCASSRRYTGELFFGEGSRLTVL.

This clonotype was found many times. The gene calls are TRBV15 and TRBJ2-3; D uncertain. Trimming pared 0 bases from V and 11 bases from J, leaving 9 bases between. CDR3 length: 12 amino acids. CDR1 and CDR2 (germline): LNHNV, YYDKDF (reference sequence). The CDR3 bases are TGTGCCACCAGCAGAGATAGGGTAGGGCAGTATTTT. It encodes CATSRDRVGQYF.

This clonotype has just a few counts. The CDR3 is CASSLAPEGELFF. The CDR3 DNA follows: TGTGCCAGCAGCTTAGCGCCTGAGGGGGAGCTGTTTTTT. V and J are TRBV7-9 and TRBJ2-2; D is ambiguous. With 0 bases removed from V and 8 bases from J, the gap between germline ends came to 7 bases. The CDR3 loop spans 13 amino acids. CDR1 is SEHNR, CDR2 FQNEAQ, per germline (reference sequence).

This clonotype was seen ten or more times. The gene calls are TRBV7-2 and TRBJ2-7; D is uncertain. Germline CDR1 SGHTA, CDR2 FQGNSA. The CDR3 runs 11 residues. Trimming left V 1 base short and J 7 bases short, with 5 bases between. The CDR3 loop is CASSLGMEQYF. CDR3 DNA sequence: TGTGCCAGCAGCTTAGGTATGGAGCAGTACTTC.

Only a few counts were recorded for this clonotype. The rearrangement joins TRBV10-3 to TRBJ1-5, with 7 nucleotides matching TRBD1. J lost 2 bases, V lost 3 bases, and 7 bases had no gene match. The CDR3 consists of 16 residues. CDR1 ENHRY and CDR2 SYGVKD come from the germline V gene. CDR3 coding DNA: TGTGCCATCAGTGATGACAGGGTTGGAGGCAATCAGCCCCAGCATTTT. This sequence encodes CAISDDRVGGNQPQHF.

This clonotype was counted a few times. The chain is built from TRBV7-8 and TRBJ2-4; 8 bases align to TRBD2. The germline CDR1 and CDR2 sequences are SGHVS and FQNEAQ. The CDR3 has 14 residues. With 1 base clipped from V and 7 bases from J, the junction kept 3 bases outside the gene matches. As DNA, the CDR3 is TGTGCCAGCAGCTTAGAGGGACTAGTTAACATTCAGTACTTC. This encodes CASSLEGLVNIQYF.

This sequence joins TRBV29-1 and TRBJ2-1; D is unresolved. The ends were cut back, 1 base at V and 9 bases at J, with 10 bases in the middle. Germline CDR1 SQVTM, CDR2 ANQGSEA. There are 12 residues in the CDR3. This CDR3 is CSVEAGVAEQFF. The DNA of the CDR3 is TGCAGCGTTGAAGCCGGAGTGGCTGAGCAGTTCTTC.

This clonotype was detected a few times. The J gene is TRBJ2-1, the V gene TRBV24-1, with TRBD2 matching over 12 bases. CDR1 KGHDR and CDR2 SFDVKD come from the germline V gene. Trimming took 3 bases from V and 1 from J; bases not matched to a gene: 9. The CDR3 is 19 amino acids. This CDR3 reads CATSDPRTSGKASYNEQFF. The CDR3, as DNA: TGTGCCACCAGTGATCCGCGGACTAGCGGGAAGGCATCCTACAATGAGCAGTTCTTC.

This clonotype has just a few counts. V is TRBV4-3 and J is TRBJ2-1; 7 bases line up with TRBD1. CDR3 length equals 15 residues. V lost 1 base to trimming and J lost 4 bases; unmatched junction nucleotides: 4. In germline, CDR1 is LGHNA, CDR2 YSLEER. CDR3 in DNA: TGCGCCAGCAGCCAAGTGGTGGACAGGTACAATGAGCAGTTCTTC. It is translated as CASSQVVDRYNEQFF.

This clonotype was seen once. The chain has TRBV7-9 and TRBJ2-7; 7 nucleotides agree with TRBD2. Trimming removed 3 bases from V and 2 bases from J; junction bases left unmatched: 4. The CDR3 extends over 14 amino acids. CDR1 is SEHNR and CDR2 is FQNEAQ in the germline V gene (reference sequence). The CDR3 here is CASSFGEGAYEQYF. CDR3 nucleotide sequence: TGTGCCAGCAGCTTCGGGGAGGGAGCCTACGAGCAGTACTTC.

The chain employs TRBV20-1 and TRBJ2-1; D perhaps matches TRBD2 (7 bases). This CDR3 spans 16 amino acids. Germline values: CDR1 DFQATT, CDR2 SNEGSKA (reference sequence). V lost 3 bases, J lost 3 bases, and 18 bases lay in between. DNA for the CDR3: TGCAGTGCTAGTCCTTCAAGGGGGGGCGTCTACAATGAGCAGTTCTTC. It encodes CSASPSRGGVYNEQFF.

The genes are TRBV20-1 and TRBJ2-7; the D call may be TRBD1 or TRBD2 (5 bases each). Trimming pared 6 bases from V and 6 bases from J, leaving 21 bases between. Germline V gene sequence: CDR1 DFQATT, CDR2 SNEGSKA (reference sequence). The CDR3 loop spans 14 amino acids. The CDR3 spells CSAARDRGMSEQYF. CDR3 in DNA: TGCAGTGCCGCGAGGGACCGCGGCATGAGCGAGCAGTACTTC.

V and J are TRBV6-5 and TRBJ2-7; tentatively, D is TRBD1 (6 bases). The germline V and J ends were trimmed by 7 bases and 4 bases, with 29 bases remaining between them. The germline gives CDR1 MNHEY, CDR2 SVGAGI. The CDR3 totals 18 residues. The CDR3 reads CASTRRGLTRGSFYEQYF. As DNA, the CDR3 is TGTGCCAGCACCCGCAGAGGCCTTACGAGGGGGTCCTTTTACGAGCAGTACTTC.

V gene TRBV6-1 combines with J gene TRBJ2-7; D ambiguous. V was trimmed by 6 bases and J by 1 base, leaving 13 bases between them. The germline V gene has CDR1 MNHNS and CDR2 SASEGT. The CDR3 has 14 amino acids. The CDR3, as DNA: TGTGCCAGCAGCCTAGACGAGGCTTCCTACGAGCAGTACTTC. Protein: CASSLDEASYEQYF.

Only a few counts were recorded for this clonotype. The rearrangement links TRBV20-1 to TRBJ1-2; 7 bases fit TRBD1. The CDR3 is 12 amino acids. Per the germline V gene, CDR1 is DFQATT and CDR2 is SNEGSKA (reference sequence). The J segment lost 8 bases and the V segment lost 5 bases, leaving 8 bases of the junction unmatched. CDR3 nucleotides: TGCAGTGCTCGGACAGGCATCGCGGGCTACACCTTC. It codes for CSARTGIAGYTF.

This clonotype was seen at least ten times. The J gene is TRBJ2-3, the V gene TRBV9; unclear D gene. The V end lost 0 bases, the J end lost 0 bases, and 5 bases lay between the germline ends. There are 14 residues in the CDR3. Germline CDR1 SGDLS, CDR2 YYNGEE. DNA of the CDR3: TGTGCCAGCAGCGTAGCGCCAAGCACAGATACGCAGTATTTT. Amino acid sequence: CASSVAPSTDTQYF.

The table lists this clonotype with many counts. The chain is built from TRBV10-3 and TRBJ2-2, with TRBD2 as a possible D gene (6 bases). Trimming removed 7 bases from V and 4 bases from J, with 13 bases in between. The CDR3 runs to 14 residues. Germline V gives CDR1 ENHRY, CDR2 SYGVKD. The CDR3 loop reads CAITAMGGTGELFF. In DNA form, the CDR3 reads TGTGCCATCACTGCCATGGGGGGCACCGGGGAGCTGTTTTTT.

In its sample, this clonotype was seen a few times. The CDR3 region has the DNA TGCAGCGTTGAAGTGAGAGGGGACAGGGCGGGTGAAAAACTGTTTTTT. Its translation: CSVEVRGDRAGEKLFF. The chain joins TRBV29-1 to TRBJ1-4; 9 nucleotides align to TRBD1. Germline V lookup: CDR1 SQVTM, CDR2 ANQGSEA. Trimming took 1 base from V and 7 from J; bases not matched to a gene: 10. The CDR3 has 16 amino acids.

The sample holds a few counts of this clonotype. The rearrangement links TRBV6-1 to TRBJ1-1, with TRBD1 matching over 7 bases. CDR1 MNHNS and CDR2 SASEGT come from the germline V gene. V trimming: 5 bases; J trimming: 5 bases; junction bases outside the gene matches: 5. The CDR3 loop spans 13 amino acids. CDR3 in DNA: TGTGCCAGCAGTCGACAGGGTGAGACTGAAGCTTTCTTT. Amino acids: CASSRQGETEAFF.

The rearrangement uses TRBV4-3 and TRBJ2-3; TRBD1 is a possible D gene (5 bases). Germline V gives CDR1 LGHNA, CDR2 YSLEER. V lost 1 base and J 1 base, leaving 12 bases between the germline ends. The CDR3 covers 16 residues. The CDR3 DNA sequence: TGCGCCAGCAGCCAAGTGGTCTGGGGCGGCACAGATACGCAGTATTTT. This translates into CASSQVVWGGTDTQYF.

The J gene is TRBJ2-5, the V gene TRBV20-1; TRBD1 aligns across 7 bases. The CDR3 is 12 amino acids. Germline CDR1 and CDR2: DFQATT and SNEGSKA (reference sequence). With V trimmed by 2 bases and J by 4 bases, 1 base remained unmatched. Written as DNA, the CDR3 is TGCAGTGCTAGATACAGGGGAGAGACCCAGTACTTC. The encoded protein is CSARYRGETQYF.